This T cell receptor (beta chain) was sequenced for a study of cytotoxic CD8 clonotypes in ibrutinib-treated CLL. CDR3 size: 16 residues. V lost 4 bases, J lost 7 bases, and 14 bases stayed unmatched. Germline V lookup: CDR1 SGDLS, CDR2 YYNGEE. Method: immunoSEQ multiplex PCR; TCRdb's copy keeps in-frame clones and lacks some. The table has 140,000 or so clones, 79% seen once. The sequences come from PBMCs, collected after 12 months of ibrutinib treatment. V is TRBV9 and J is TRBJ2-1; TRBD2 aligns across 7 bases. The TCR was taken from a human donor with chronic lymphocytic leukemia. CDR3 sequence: CASSSRVGEGQNEQFF. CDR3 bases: TGTGCCAGCAGCTCCCGGGTGGGGGAGGGCCAGAATGAGCAGTTCTTC. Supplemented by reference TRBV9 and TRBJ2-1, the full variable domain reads DSGVTQTPKHLITATGQRVTLRCSPRSGDLSVYWYQQSLDQGLQFLIQYYNGEERAKGNILERFSAQQFPDLHSELNLSSLELGDSALYFCASSSRVGEGQNEQFFGPGTRLTVL.